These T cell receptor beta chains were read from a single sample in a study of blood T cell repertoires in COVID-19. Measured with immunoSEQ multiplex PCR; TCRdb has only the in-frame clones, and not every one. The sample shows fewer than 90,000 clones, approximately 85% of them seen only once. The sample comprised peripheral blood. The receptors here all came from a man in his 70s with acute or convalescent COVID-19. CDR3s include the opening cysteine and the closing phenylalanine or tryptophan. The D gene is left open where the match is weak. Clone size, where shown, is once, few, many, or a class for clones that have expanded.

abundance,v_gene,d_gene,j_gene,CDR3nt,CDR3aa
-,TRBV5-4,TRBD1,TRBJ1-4,TGTGCCAGCAGCTTGGGTGGGACAGGGAATGAAAAACTGTTTTTT,CASSLGGTGNEKLFF
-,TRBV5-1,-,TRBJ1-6,TGCGCCAGCAGTCCAAGCCCCGGGACACGGAATTCACCCCTCCACTTT,CASSPSPGTRNSPLHF
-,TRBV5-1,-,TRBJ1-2,TGCGCCAGCAGCTTGGCAGGGTCAGGTTTTAGCTACACCTTC,CASSLAGSGFSYTF
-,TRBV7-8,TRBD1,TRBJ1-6,TGTGCCAGCAGCCATTCAAACCGGGACAGAAATTCACCCCTCCACTTT,CASSHSNRDRNSPLHF
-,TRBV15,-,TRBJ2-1,TGTGCCACCAGCAGAGGGTTGGGGGGACGCTACAATGAGCAGTTCTTC,CATSRGLGGRYNEQFF
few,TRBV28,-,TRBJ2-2,TGTGCCAGCAGTTTAAGGGGGGGCGGGCAGCTGTTTTTT,CASSLRGGGQLFF
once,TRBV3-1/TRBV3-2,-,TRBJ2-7,TGTGCCAGCAGCCACGGCTACAGCAGGGGAACCTACGAGCAGTACTTC,CASSHGYSRGTYEQYF
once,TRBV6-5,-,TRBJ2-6,TGTGCCAGCAACAGGGCGGAGTCTGGGGCCAACGTCCTGACTTTC,CASNRAESGANVLTF
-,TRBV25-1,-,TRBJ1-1,TGTGCCAGCAGTGTTTTGGGCATGAACACTGAAGCTTTCTTT,CASSVLGMNTEAFF
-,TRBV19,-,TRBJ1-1,TGTGCCAGTCTTCCCTCCTTGGGGGCCGGGGCGAACACTGAAGCTTTCTTT,CASLPSLGAGANTEAFF
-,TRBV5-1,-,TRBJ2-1,TGCGCCAGCAGCTTGGTCCGGTACAATGAGCAGTTCTTC,CASSLVRYNEQFF
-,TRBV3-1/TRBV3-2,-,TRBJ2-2,TGTGCCAGCAGCCAAGGTCGCAGGGGGGCGTACACCGGGGAGCTGTTTTTT,CASSQGRRGAYTGELFF
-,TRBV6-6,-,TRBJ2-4,TGTGCCAGCAGTGGGGACTCCAAAAACATTCAGTACTTC,CASSGDSKNIQYF
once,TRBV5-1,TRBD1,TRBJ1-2,TGCGCCAGCAGCAGTGACAGGGGGCAGAATGGCTACACCTTC,CASSSDRGQNGYTF
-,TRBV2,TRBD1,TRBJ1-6,TGTGCCAGCAGTCCGGGACAGTATAATTCACCCCTCCACTTT,CASSPGQYNSPLHF
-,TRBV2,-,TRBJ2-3,TGTGCCAGCAGTGAATCGGGGGATACGCAGTATTTT,CASSESGDTQYF
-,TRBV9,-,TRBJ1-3,TGTGCCAGCAGCCACCAGGGGTACTCTGGAAACACCATATATTTT,CASSHQGYSGNTIYF
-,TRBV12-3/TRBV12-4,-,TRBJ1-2,TGTGCCAGCAGTTTAGGGGCAGGGGAGGGCTACACCTTC,CASSLGAGEGYTF
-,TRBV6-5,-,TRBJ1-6,TGTGCCACCTCCAACCCGGGGAGTTCACCCCTCCACTTT,CATSNPGSSPLHF
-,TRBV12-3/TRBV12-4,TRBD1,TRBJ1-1,TGTGCCAGCAGGACAGGGGAGGGCACTGAAGCTTTCTTT,CASRTGEGTEAFF
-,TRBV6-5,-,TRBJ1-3,TGTGCCAGCAGTAGCGGCGCCGGGGATGGAAACACCATATATTTT,CASSSGAGDGNTIYF
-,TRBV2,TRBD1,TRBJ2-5,TGTGCCAGCGGGTCCAGGGGGATTCAAGAGACCCAGTACTTC,CASGSRGIQETQYF
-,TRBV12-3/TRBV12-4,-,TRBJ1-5,TGTGCCAGCAGTCTACCATTTGGGCCCCAGCATTTT,CASSLPFGPQHF
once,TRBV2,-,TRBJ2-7,TGTGCCAGCAGTCAGACCCGGGACGAGCAGTACTTC,CASSQTRDEQYF
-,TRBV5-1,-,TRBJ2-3,TGCGCCAGCAGCCAGCGGCTCGGGGATACGCAGTATTTT,CASSQRLGDTQYF
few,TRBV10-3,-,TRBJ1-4,TGTGCCATCAGGCGGACAGATAATGAAAAACTGTTTTTT,CAIRRTDNEKLFF
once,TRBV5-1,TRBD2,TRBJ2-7,TGCGCCAGCAGCCCGGGGACTAGCGCTACATCCTACGAGCAGTACTTC,CASSPGTSATSYEQYF
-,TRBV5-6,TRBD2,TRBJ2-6,TGTGCCAGCAGCGCGGGACTAGCGGGGGGAAGTGGGGCCAACGTCCTGACTTTC,CASSAGLAGGSGANVLTF
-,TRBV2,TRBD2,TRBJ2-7,TGTGCCAGCAGTGAGACACTAGCGGGACGAACCTACGAGCAGTACTTC,CASSETLAGRTYEQYF
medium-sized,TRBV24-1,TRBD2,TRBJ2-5,TGTGCCACCAGTGTAGCGGGGGCAGAGACCCAGTACTTC,CATSVAGAETQYF
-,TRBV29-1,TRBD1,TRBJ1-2,TGCAGCGACGACAGGGCTAACTATGGCTACACCTTC,CSDDRANYGYTF
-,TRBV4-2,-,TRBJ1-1,TGTGCCAGCAGCCAAGAAATCGGGGGAAGCACTGAAGCTTTCTTT,CASSQEIGGSTEAFF